A single sample gave rise to the 21 T cell receptor beta chains below, sequenced in a study of shared clonotypes between healthy human individuals. TCRdb's copy holds only in-frame clones and misses some; the assay was immunoSEQ multiplex PCR. The table shows some 1,600,000 clones, with under 99% occurring only once. Source material: naive CD4+ T cells sorted from blood. The subset was: CD45RA+ positively selected. The receptor source for this set is a man aged 30 to 45 in good health.

Comments on this clone: The junction shows a germline mismatch at one end, possibly a read error. The CDR3 region has the DNA TGTGCCAGCAGCTCGGTGGGGAACGCCGGGGAGCTGTTTTTT. Its protein product is CASSSVGNAGELFF. The rearrangement joins TRBV7-3 to TRBJ2-2; D unclear. The germline gives CDR1 SGHTA, CDR2 FQGTGA. The CDR3 sequence is 14 residues long.

The chain links TRBV5-6 to TRBJ2-5; 10 nucleotides agree with TRBD1. The CDR3 sequence is 16 residues long. Germline V gene sequence: CDR1 SGHDT, CDR2 YYEEEE. V gave up 0 bases and J gave up 5 bases; unmatched junction bases: 7. The DNA of the CDR3 is TGTGCCAGCAGCTTGGGCTCGGGACAGGGGACGGAGACCCAGTACTTC. Its translation is CASSLGSGQGTETQYF.

This sequence joins TRBV2 and TRBJ2-2, with D tentatively TRBD2 (7 bases). The germline CDR1 and CDR2 sequences are SNHLY and FYNNEI. Trimming pared 7 bases from V and 6 bases from J, leaving 15 bases between. The length of the CDR3 is 14 residues. The CDR3 nucleotides read TGTGCCAGCAAGGGCAGGGGAGGGGCCGGGGAGCTGTTTTTT. This translates into CASKGRGGAGELFF. The entire variable domain, with the rest obtained from reference TRBV2 and TRBJ2-2, is as follows: EPEVTQTPSHQVTQMGQEVILRCVPISNHLYFYWYRQILGQKVEFLVSFYNNEISEKSEIFDDQFSVERPDGSNFTLKIRSTKLEDSAMYFCASKGRGGAGELFFGEGSRLTVL.

This clone appeared once. V gene TRBV5-8 combines with J gene TRBJ1-5; tentatively, D is TRBD1 (5 bases). The V end was cut by 5 bases, the J end by 3 bases, with 18 bases between. CDR3 size: 16 residues. In germline, CDR1 is SGHTS, CDR2 YDEGEE. CDR3 bases: TGTGCCAGCAGGCCCGGGGAGGGACGGTCCAATCAGCCCCAGCATTTT. Translated, it gives CASRPGEGRSNQPQHF.

As to this clone: This specimen includes other DNA sequences encoding the same CDR3. J is TRBJ2-2 and V is TRBV9; D tentatively reads TRBD1 or TRBD2 (5 bases each). The CDR3 length is 14 residues. V was trimmed by 2 bases and J by 5 bases, leaving 10 bases between them. Germline V gene lookup returns CDR1 SGDLS and CDR2 YYNGEE. DNA for the CDR3: TGTGCCAGCAGCGTGGGGGTTGGGACCGGGGAGCTGTTTTTT. Translating it yields CASSVGVGTGELFF.

This chain links TRBV27 with TRBJ2-1; D remains unclear. Germline V gene data show CDR1 as MNHEY and CDR2 as SMNVEV (reference sequence). This CDR3 has 15 amino acids. Trimming removed 5 bases at V and 4 bases at J, with 15 bases between. The CDR3: CASSLRIFEYNEQFF. CDR3 nucleotide sequence: TGTGCCAGCAGTCTCCGTATCTTTGAGTACAATGAGCAGTTCTTC.

The CDR3 DNA reads as TGTGCCTGGCGCCGACAGGGAAGAGAAAAACTGTTTTTT. Amino acid sequence: CAWRRQGREKLFF. This rearrangement joins TRBV30 to TRBJ1-4; TRBD1 agrees at 7 bases. Germline CDR1 and CDR2: GTSNPN and SVGIG (reference sequence). The CDR3 extends over 13 amino acids. Trimming took 5 bases from V and 8 from J; bases not matched to a gene: 8.

The chain combines TRBV5-1 with TRBJ2-7; D uncertain. From germline, CDR1 is SGHRS and CDR2 YFSETQ. This CDR3 has 13 amino acids. Trimming shortened V by 6 bases and J by 6 bases, and 16 bases separated the two germline ends. In DNA form, the CDR3 reads TGCGCCAGCACCAAAACAAATACGGGCGAGCAGTACTTC. Translation: CASTKTNTGEQYF.

The J gene is TRBJ2-2, the V gene TRBV7-2, with D perhaps TRBD2 (5 bases). The CDR3 loop spans 15 amino acids. Deletions cut 1 base from V and 4 bases from J, with 10 bases between. CDR1 is SGHTA, CDR2 FQGNSA, per germline. CDR3 bases: TGTGCCAGCAGCTTAGTGGTCGCGGGCACCGGGGAGCTGTTTTTT. Its protein product is CASSLVVAGTGELFF.

The chain joins TRBV6-5 to TRBJ2-3; no reliable D call. The V end was cut by 5 bases, the J end by 7 bases, with 10 bases between. CDR3 length equals 12 residues. Germline CDR1 is MNHEY and CDR2 is SVGAGI. The CDR3 protein is CASSQSPYTQYF. The DNA for the CDR3 is TGTGCCAGCAGTCAATCCCCCTATACGCAGTATTTT.

The chain couples TRBV9 to TRBJ1-2, with 12 bases identical to TRBD1. The CDR3 spans 16 residues. Per the germline V gene, CDR1 is SGDLS and CDR2 is YYNGEE. The V gene end was trimmed by 1 base and the J gene end by 4 bases; junction bases not matched to a gene: 5. CDR3 in amino acids: CASSVLRDRGPYGYTF. In nucleotides, the CDR3 is TGTGCCAGCAGCGTACTCCGGGACAGGGGGCCCTATGGCTACACCTTC.

The chain carries TRBV4-2 and TRBJ2-2, with 8 nucleotides matching TRBD1. The CDR3 is 16 amino acids. V was clipped by 5 bases and J by 0 bases; unmatched bases: 5. The V gene's germline CDR1 is LGHNA and CDR2 YNFKEQ. The CDR3 protein is CASSTRQGTNTGELFF. CDR3 DNA: TGTGCCAGCAGCACTCGACAGGGGACGAACACCGGGGAGCTGTTTTTT.

The chain carries TRBV29-1 and TRBJ2-1; no clear D gene. From germline, CDR1 is SQVTM and CDR2 ANQGSEA. CDR3 length: 11 residues. Trimming took off 6 bases at V and 6 bases at J, with 9 bases between the two ends. The CDR3 DNA reads TGCAGCGTGTTTAGAGGCAATGAGCAGTTCTTC. Translating gives CSVFRGNEQFF.

This sequence joins TRBV11-2 and TRBJ2-6, with 8 nucleotides matching TRBD1. The CDR3 is 14 amino acids. Looked up from germline, CDR1 is SGHAT and CDR2 is FQNNGV. Losses at the gene ends were 6 bases for V and 3 bases for J; bases not matched to a gene: 1. CDR3 loop: CASSGTGGANVLTF. The CDR3 DNA sequence: TGTGCCAGCAGTGGGACAGGTGGGGCCAACGTCCTGACTTTC.

The chain recombines TRBV6-1 with TRBJ2-7; 7 bases agree with TRBD1. CDR1 is MNHNS and CDR2 is SASEGT in the germline V gene. CDR3 size: 13 residues. V lost 6 bases, J lost 0 bases, and 2 bases stayed unmatched. CDR3 in DNA: TGTGCCAGCAGACAGGGGCTCTCCTACGAGCAGTACTTC. As protein: CASRQGLSYEQYF.

The genes are TRBV5-1 and TRBJ2-1, with TRBD2 matching 7 bases. Germline lookup yields CDR1 SGHRS and CDR2 YFSETQ. This CDR3 is 16 amino acids long. Trimming took 7 bases from V and 0 from J; bases not matched to a gene: 10. For the CDR3, the DNA is TGCGCCAGCTATTCGGGTGGCGGGAGCTCCTACAATGAGCAGTTCTTC. Translating gives CASYSGGGSSYNEQFF.

V usage is TRBV2 and J usage is TRBJ1-2; 7 positions match TRBD1. The germline gives CDR1 SNHLY, CDR2 FYNNEI. The CDR3 length is 17 residues. Trimming cost V 4 bases and J 4 bases; bases outside gene matches: 15. This chain's CDR3 is CASSVGSHRGEGYGYTF. The CDR3 region has the DNA TGTGCCAGCAGTGTTGGATCCCACAGGGGAGAAGGCTATGGCTACACCTTC.

The chain recombines TRBV1 with TRBJ2-1; TRBD2 is the table's D call and was not checked against the DNA. TRBV1 is a listed pseudogene. CDR3 length: 16 residues. The CDR3 reads CTSSPRSGRSYNEQFF. In nucleotides, the CDR3 is TGCACCAGCAGCCCTCGTAGCGGGAGGTCCTACAATGAGCAGTTCTTC.

This clone was seen only once. This rearrangement joins TRBV5-1 to TRBJ2-3, with 8 positions matching TRBD2. CDR3 length equals 17 residues. Germline V gene lookup returns CDR1 SGHRS and CDR2 YFSETQ. The V segment lost 4 bases and the J segment 4 bases; nucleotides outside the gene matches: 14. For the CDR3, the DNA is TGCGCCAGCAGCCCCCAGGGACTAGGATGGGGGGCAGATACGCAGTATTTT. It codes for CASSPQGLGWGADTQYF.

The chain recombines TRBV6-5 with TRBJ2-5, with a tentative D call TRBD2 (6 bases). In germline, CDR1 is MNHEY, CDR2 SVGAGI. V gave up 0 bases and J gave up 4 bases, with 15 bases separating them. The CDR3 sequence is 16 residues long. CDR3 nucleotide sequence: TGTGCCAGCAGTTACTCCCCCGCGGGGAGGCGAGAGACCCAGTACTTC. It encodes CASSYSPAGRRETQYF.

This sequence joins TRBV7-2 and TRBJ2-2, with D possibly matching TRBD2 (5 bases). In germline, CDR1 is SGHTA, CDR2 FQGNSA. With 2 bases removed from V and 0 bases from J, the gap between germline ends came to 13 bases. The CDR3 is 17 residues long. The CDR3 bases are TGTGCCAGCAGCTTAATGGCGGGTGTCGCGAACACCGGGGAGCTGTTTTTT. It is translated as CASSLMAGVANTGELFF.